The 5 T cell receptor beta chains below come from one sample, sequenced in a study of cytomegalovirus exposure and HLA in healthy donors. A multiplex PCR was run with 60 Vbeta primers and 13 Jbeta primers. Here immunoSEQ multiplex PCR was the method, and the copy in TCRdb shows in-frame clones only, minus some. Here the sample spans approximately 160,000 clones, about 76% being singletons. Sample: PBMCs. These receptors all stem from a male donor in good health and CMV-seropositive.

The rearrangement joins TRBV30 to TRBJ1-5, with D possibly matching TRBD1 (6 bases). Germline-derived CDR1 and CDR2 are GTSNPN and SVGIG (reference sequence). Trimming took off 0 bases at V and 2 bases at J, with 11 bases between the two ends. The CDR3 sequence is 15 residues long. CDR3 in amino acids: CAWSVREGGNQPQHF. The CDR3 coding sequence is TGTGCCTGGAGTGTACGGGAGGGGGGCAATCAGCCCCAGCATTTT.

This chain joins TRBV29-1 and TRBJ2-1, with 11 bases that match TRBD2. CDR1 is SQVTM, CDR2 ANQGSEA, per germline. The CDR3 totals 16 residues. The ends lost 6 bases at V and 4 bases at J; junction bases unmatched: 11. The CDR3 protein is CSVELLTSGGYNEQFF. The CDR3 DNA is TGCAGCGTCGAACTACTTACTAGCGGGGGTTACAATGAGCAGTTCTTC.

The chain has TRBV5-6 and TRBJ2-7, with D maybe TRBD1 (6 bases). The CDR3 is 11 residues long. Germline CDR1 and CDR2: SGHDT and YYEEEE. V dropped 4 bases and J dropped 8 bases, with 10 bases sitting between them. CDR3 amino acids: CASSSQGKQYF. The CDR3 nucleotides read TGTGCCAGCAGCAGCCAGGGGAAGCAGTACTTC.

The V call is TRBV15, the J call TRBJ1-4, with D hard to call. The CDR3 runs to 14 residues. The germline V gene has CDR1 LNHNV and CDR2 YYDKDF (reference sequence). The V and J ends lost 3 bases and 10 bases respectively, with 15 bases between them. The chain's CDR3 is CATSSRRELRKLFF. The CDR3 DNA follows: TGTGCCACCAGCAGCAGGAGGGAGCTCCGAAAACTGTTTTTT.

This clone appeared once. Compared with germline, one end of the junction differs, possibly owing to a read error. The chain couples TRBV4-1 to TRBJ1-5; D possibly corresponds to TRBD1 (6 bases). CDR1 is MGHRA, CDR2 YSYEKL, per germline. CDR3 size: 17 residues. The CDR3 reads CASSQDSGTFSYQPQHF. CDR3 coding DNA: TGCGCCAGCAGCCAAGATTCCGGGACATTTAGCTATCAGCCCCAGCATTTT.